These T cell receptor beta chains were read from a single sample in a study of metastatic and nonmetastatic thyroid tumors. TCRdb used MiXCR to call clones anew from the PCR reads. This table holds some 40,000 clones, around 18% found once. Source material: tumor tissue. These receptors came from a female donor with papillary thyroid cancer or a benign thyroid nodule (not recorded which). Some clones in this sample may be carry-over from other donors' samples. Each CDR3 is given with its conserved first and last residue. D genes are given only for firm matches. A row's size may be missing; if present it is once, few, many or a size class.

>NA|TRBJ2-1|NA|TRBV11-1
CASSFVWGSGINEQFF
TGTGCCAGCAGCTTTGTGTGGGGGAGTGGGATCAATGAGCAGTTCTTC
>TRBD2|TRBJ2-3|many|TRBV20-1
CSAPRTSGRVGDTQYF
TGCAGTGCTCCCCGGACTAGCGGGAGAGTAGGAGATACGCAGTATTTT
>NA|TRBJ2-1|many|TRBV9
CASSVSLGGPEGDEQFF
TGTGCCAGCAGCGTATCGTTGGGGGGGCCGGAAGGCGATGAGCAGTTCTTC
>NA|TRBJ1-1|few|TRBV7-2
CASSLSRTEAFF
TGTGCCAGCAGCTTATCGAGGACTGAAGCTTTCTTT
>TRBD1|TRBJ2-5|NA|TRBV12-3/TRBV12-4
CASTEQGGSGETQYF
TGTGCCAGCACCGAACAGGGGGGATCCGGGGAGACCCAGTACTTC
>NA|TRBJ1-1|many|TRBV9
CASSVLNTEAFF
TGTGCCAGCAGCGTCCTCAACACTGAAGCTTTCTTT
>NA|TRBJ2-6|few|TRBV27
CASRTSGSGANVLTF
TGTGCCAGCAGAACATCAGGTTCCGGGGCCAACGTCCTGACTTTC
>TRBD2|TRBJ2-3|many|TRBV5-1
CASSLGRGGGSDTQYF
TGCGCCAGCAGCTTGGGTCGGGGCGGGGGTTCAGATACGCAGTATTTT
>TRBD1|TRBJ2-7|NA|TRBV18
CASSDRTGDYEQYF
TGTGCCAGCAGTGACCGGACAGGGGACTACGAGCAGTACTTC
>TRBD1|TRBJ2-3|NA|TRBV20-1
CSAEGQGATDTQYF
TGCAGTGCTGAGGGACAGGGGGCAACAGATACGCAGTATTTT
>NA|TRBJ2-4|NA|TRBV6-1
CASSSAQGDLAKNIQYF
TGCGCCAGCAGTTCAGCTCAAGGGGATCTAGCAAAAAACATTCAGTACTTC
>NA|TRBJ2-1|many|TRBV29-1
CSVLLALTYNEQFF
TGCAGCGTCCTACTAGCCCTAACCTACAATGAGCAGTTCTTC
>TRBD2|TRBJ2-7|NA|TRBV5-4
CAISLPPGLVPYEQYF
TGTGCCATCAGCTTGCCGCCGGGACTAGTTCCCTACGAGCAGTACTTC
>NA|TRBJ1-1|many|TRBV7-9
CASSLSEGMNTEAFF
TGTGCCAGCAGCTTATCTGAGGGAATGAACACTGAAGCTTTCTTT
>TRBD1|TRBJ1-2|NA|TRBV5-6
CASSLSGTEDGYTF
TGTGCCAGCAGCTTGAGCGGGACAGAAGATGGCTACACCTTC
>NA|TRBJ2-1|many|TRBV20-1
CSAREIPQGDFDEQFF
TGCAGTGCTAGAGAGATCCCCCAGGGGGACTTCGATGAGCAGTTCTTC
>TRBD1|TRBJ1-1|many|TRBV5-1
CASSPGDDRVKTEAFF
TGCGCCAGCAGCCCGGGGGACGACAGGGTTAAAACTGAAGCTTTCTTT
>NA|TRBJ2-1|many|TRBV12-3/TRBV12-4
CASSLVVGFGEQFF
TGTGCCAGCAGTTTAGTGGTAGGGTTCGGTGAGCAGTTCTTC
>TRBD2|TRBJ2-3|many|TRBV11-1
CASSLRPAAGGTTDTQYF
TGTGCCAGCAGCTTAAGACCGGCGGCGGGGGGAACCACAGATACGCAGTATTTT
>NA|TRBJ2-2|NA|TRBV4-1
CASSPMSGGELTGELFF
TGCGCCAGCAGCCCCATGTCAGGGGGGGAATTGACCGGGGAGCTGTTTTTT
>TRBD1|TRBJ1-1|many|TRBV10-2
CASSGRQGGTEAFF
TGCGCCAGCAGTGGAAGACAGGGCGGTACTGAAGCTTTCTTT
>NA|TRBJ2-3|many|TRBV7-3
CASSLEVSDTQYF
TGTGCCAGCAGCTTAGAGGTTTCAGATACGCAGTATTTT
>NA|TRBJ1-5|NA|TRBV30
CAWSGAGYQPQHF
TGTGCCTGGTCCGGGGCAGGGTATCAGCCCCAGCATTTT
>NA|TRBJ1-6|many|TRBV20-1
CSARDQGERSPLHF
TGCAGTGCTAGAGATCAAGGGGAACGCTCACCCCTCCACTTT
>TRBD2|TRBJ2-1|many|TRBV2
CASSGSLERGDNEQFF
TGTGCCAGCAGTGGCTCGTTGGAGCGGGGGGACAATGAGCAGTTCTTC
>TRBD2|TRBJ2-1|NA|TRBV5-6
CASSPGISGGHNEQFF
TGTGCCAGCAGCCCCGGGATTAGCGGGGGCCACAATGAGCAGTTCTTC
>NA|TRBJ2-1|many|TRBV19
CASSIPRGLYNEQFF
TGTGCCAGTAGTATACCCCGGGGGCTTTACAATGAGCAGTTCTTC
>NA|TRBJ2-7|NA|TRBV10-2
CASSAGTTSIYEQYF
TGCGCCAGCAGTGCCGGGACCACCTCGATCTACGAGCAGTACTTC
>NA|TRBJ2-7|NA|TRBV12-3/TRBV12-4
CASRYYTPLGLWNYEQYF
TGTGCCAGCAGGTACTATACCCCCTTGGGGTTGTGGAACTACGAGCAGTACTTC